The 17 T cell receptor beta chains listed next were all sequenced from one sample in a study of control samples from healthy donors and cancer patients (dated by TCRdb to 2020 to 2021). Library construction relied on the immunoSEQ multiplex PCR assay. TCRdb retrieved this table from immuneACCESS and kept in-frame rearrangements only. Not all clones are present; in checked studies, unresolved V genes account for under half, and no reason is known for the remainder. Present in this sample are over 70,000 clones, around nine tenths of which were seen just once. The biggest ten clones account for 7.6% of the sample. The specimen sequenced was blood. The receptors stem from a woman aged 55-69 years in good health.

The chain joins TRBV14 to TRBJ1-3, with 7 bases lining up with TRBD1. Germline loops: CDR1 SGHDN, CDR2 FVKESK. This CDR3 has 18 amino acids. V gave up 1 base and J gave up 0 bases; unmatched junction bases: 9. CDR3 residues: CASSQVRPGGYSGNTIYF. DNA for the CDR3: TGTGCCAGCAGCCAAGTCCGGCCAGGGGGATACTCTGGAAACACCATATATTTT.

The chain joins TRBV24-1 to TRBJ2-2; TRBD1 aligns across 11 bases. The CDR3 consists of 15 residues. Unmatched junction bases numbered 5, after V lost 8 bases and J lost 4 bases. The V gene's germline CDR1 is KGHDR and CDR2 SFDVKD. CDR3 in DNA: TGTGCCACCACTCCAGGGACAGGGGGCACCGGGGAGCTGTTTTTT. This translates into CATTPGTGGTGELFF.

This chain uses TRBV7-9 with TRBJ2-5, with 9 bases that match TRBD2. The ends lost 3 bases at V and 5 bases at J; junction bases unmatched: 7. CDR3 length: 15 amino acids. The germline V gene encodes CDR1 SEHNR and CDR2 FQNEAQ (reference sequence). The CDR3 region is CASSLGLAGRETQYF. For the CDR3, the DNA is TGTGCCAGCAGCTTGGGACTAGCAGGGCGGGAGACCCAGTACTTC.

The gene calls are TRBV3-1 (or the pseudogene TRBV3-2) and TRBJ2-1, with D possibly TRBD1 on 6 matching bases. Germline V gene data show CDR1 as LGHDT and CDR2 as YNNKEL (reference sequence). The CDR3 extends over 15 amino acids. V lost 4 bases and J 10 bases, leaving 20 bases between the germline ends. CDR3 protein: CASSRSWTGRGEQFF. The CDR3 bases are TGTGCCAGCAGCCGGAGCTGGACGGGAAGGGGGGAGCAGTTCTTC.

The J gene is TRBJ2-3, the V gene TRBV14; D unclear. Germline V gene lookup returns CDR1 SGHDN and CDR2 FVKESK. V was clipped by 2 bases and J by 4 bases, with 7 bases between them. The CDR3 length is 13 residues. The CDR3 DNA follows: TGTGCCAGCAGCCAACTCGGCGCAGATACGCAGTATTTT. This encodes CASSQLGADTQYF.

The chain uses TRBV5-1 and TRBJ1-6; no clear D gene. This CDR3 is built from 15 residues. Trimming stripped 0 bases from V and 5 bases from J, with 9 bases between. Germline assignment: CDR1 SGHRS and CDR2 YFSETQ. CDR3 sequence: CASSLGRAHNSPLHF. For the CDR3, the DNA is TGCGCCAGCAGCTTGGGTAGGGCCCATAATTCACCCCTCCACTTT.

The chain recombines TRBV5-1 with TRBJ2-7; D uncertain. CDR1 SGHRS and CDR2 YFSETQ come from the germline V gene. Deletions cut 0 bases from V and 7 bases from J, with 8 bases between. This CDR3 contains 12 residues. CDR3: CASSLEGSEQYF. The CDR3 DNA is TGCGCCAGCAGCTTGGAGGGTAGTGAGCAGTACTTC. Drawing the rest from reference TRBV5-1 and TRBJ2-7, the complete variable domain is KAGVTQTPRYLIKTRGQQVTLSCSPISGHRSVSWYQQTPGQGLQFLFEYFSETQRNKGNFPGRFSGRQFSNSRSEMNVSTLELGDSALYLCASSLEGSEQYFGPGTRLTVT.

The genes are TRBV7-9 and TRBJ1-2; TRBD1 matches 10 bases. Germline CDR1 and CDR2: SEHNR and FQNEAQ (reference sequence). This CDR3 comprises 16 residues. With 5 bases clipped from V and 2 bases from J, the junction kept 8 bases outside the gene matches. The CDR3 bases are TGTGCCAGCAGCCCCCTAACGGGACAGGGGAACTATGGCTACACCTTC. It encodes CASSPLTGQGNYGYTF. The full variable domain, completed using reference TRBV7-9 and TRBJ1-2, is DTGVSQNPRHKITKRGQNVTFRCDPISEHNRLYWYRQTLGQGPEFLTYFQNEAQLEKSRLLSDRFSAERPKGSFSTLEIQRTEQGDSAMYLCASSPLTGQGNYGYTFGSGTRLTVV.

The chain links TRBV5-1 to TRBJ2-3, with 8 bases matching TRBD2. Germline V gene data show CDR1 as SGHRS and CDR2 as YFSETQ. This CDR3 spans 16 amino acids. The junction had 9 bases not matched to a gene; V was cut back by 0 bases and J by 6 bases. Here the CDR3 DNA reads TGCGCCAGCAGCTTGGGACTAGCGCAAACCGGGGATACGCAGTATTTT. As protein: CASSLGLAQTGDTQYF.

The chain uses TRBV3-1 (or the pseudogene TRBV3-2) and TRBJ1-2; a weak D match, TRBD1 (5 bases). Trimming removed 1 base from V and 1 base from J, with 13 bases in between. From germline, CDR1 is LGHDT and CDR2 YNNKEL (reference sequence). The CDR3 is made up of 16 amino acids. CDR3 nucleotide sequence: TGTGCCAGCAGCCAAGCGGAGACAGCATTTAACTATGGCTACACCTTC. Amino acids: CASSQAETAFNYGYTF.

The chain links TRBV6-5 to TRBJ1-1, with 10 bases lining up with TRBD1. The germline V gene encodes CDR1 MNHEY and CDR2 SVGAGI. The trim removed 0 bases at V and 4 bases at J, leaving 5 bases unmatched. This CDR3 region has 16 residues. Written as DNA, the CDR3 is TGTGCCAGCAGTTACTCACCCGGGACAGGGGCCACTGAAGCTTTCTTT. Its protein product is CASSYSPGTGATEAFF.

In its sample, this clone was seen once. The rearrangement links TRBV5-6 to TRBJ1-1; D unclear. V shed 3 bases and J shed 0 bases, with 9 bases lying between them. CDR1 and CDR2 from the germline V gene are SGHDT and YYEEEE. The CDR3 has 14 residues. The CDR3 region is CASSYYSLNTEAFF. DNA for the CDR3: TGTGCCAGCAGCTATTACAGCCTGAACACTGAAGCTTTCTTT.

J is TRBJ2-3 and V is TRBV4-1; 12 bases are a match to TRBD2. The CDR3 totals 16 residues. CDR1 and CDR2 (germline): MGHRA, YSYEKL. With V trimmed by 5 bases and J by 2 bases, 5 bases remained unmatched. Written as DNA, the CDR3 is TGCGCCAGCAGCTTACGGACTAGCGGGGTCACAGATACGCAGTATTTT. This sequence encodes CASSLRTSGVTDTQYF.

This chain connects TRBV24-1 to TRBJ2-5, with D perhaps TRBD1 (6 bases). CDR1 is KGHDR and CDR2 is SFDVKD in the germline V gene. The CDR3 contains 13 residues. Trimming took 5 bases from V and 2 from J, leaving 8 bases between them. For the CDR3, the DNA is TGTGCCACCAGTGGGACAGATCAAGAGACCCAGTACTTC. Translated, it gives CATSGTDQETQYF.

This sequence joins TRBV18 and TRBJ2-7; D uncertain. Trimming took 5 bases from V and 0 from J, leaving 17 bases between them. In germline, CDR1 is KGHSH, CDR2 LQKENI. The CDR3 spans 16 residues. The DNA for the CDR3 is TGTGCCAGCTCAGATCAGGCTGAAATAATCTCCTACGAGCAGTACTTC. Amino acids: CASSDQAEIISYEQYF. The whole variable domain, filled in from reference TRBV18 and TRBJ2-7, reads NAGVMQNPRHLVRRRGQEARLRCSPMKGHSHVYWYRQLPEEGLKFMVYLQKENIIDESGMPKERFSAEFPKEGPSILRIQQVVRGDSAAYFCASSDQAEIISYEQYFGPGTRLTVT.

V is TRBV5-6 and J is TRBJ1-1, with D possibly being TRBD1 (5 bases). The CDR3 has 14 residues. Germline CDR1 is SGHDT and CDR2 is YYEEEE. Trimming cost V 2 bases and J 0 bases, with 8 bases left between them. Here the CDR3 reads CASSFAGMNTEAFF. The CDR3 region has the DNA TGTGCCAGCAGCTTCGCAGGGATGAACACTGAAGCTTTCTTT.

The chain carries TRBV18 and TRBJ2-3; D perhaps matches TRBD1 (5 bases). Germline assignment: CDR1 KGHSH and CDR2 LQKENI. The CDR3 loop spans 15 amino acids. Trimming shortened V by 3 bases and J by 3 bases, and 13 bases separated the two germline ends. The CDR3 bases are TGTGCCAGCTCACCTTGGGTAGGGGTAACAGATACGCAGTATTTT. It yields the protein CASSPWVGVTDTQYF.